These T cell receptor beta chains were read from a single sample in a study of cytomegalovirus exposure and HLA in healthy donors. The repertoire was sequenced with immunoSEQ multiplex PCR; TCRdb's copy has only in-frame clones and lacks some. This repertoire shows 85,000 to 120,000 clones, roughly four fifths found once; its top ten account for 1.6%. Sequenced material: PBMCs. These receptors came from a man over 45 in good health and CMV-seronegative. Each CDR3 is given with its conserved first and last residue. The D gene is left open where the match is weak. Clone size is not always given. Where it is, it says once, few, many or a class for expanded clones.

V gene	J gene	D gene	clone size	CDR3 protein
TRBV19	TRBJ2-7	-	-	CASSTAPSRGEQYF
TRBV5-4	TRBJ1-2	-	-	CASSSNYGYTF
TRBV6-4	TRBJ1-4	-	few	CASSVDQGEKLFF
TRBV6-5	TRBJ1-1	TRBD1	many	CASRTRQGGWPEAFF
TRBV4-3	-	-	-	CASSQDPLAGPLYEQYF
TRBV30	TRBJ1-1	TRBD1	once	CAWNHRGGNTEAFF
TRBV15	TRBJ2-1	TRBD2	-	CATSRDQGLGFRNEQFF
TRBV25-1	TRBJ2-1	-	once	CASSELTGIDEQFF
TRBV10-3	TRBJ2-2	TRBD1	few	CALRQGSTGELFF
TRBV6-6	TRBJ2-1	TRBD2	-	CASSYLRGGSNEQFF
TRBV6-1	TRBJ1-1	TRBD1	-	CASSYPGGNTEAFF
TRBV7-9	TRBJ1-1	-	-	CASSLKQLNTEAFF
TRBV5-1	TRBJ1-1	-	-	CASSSPGGTEAFF
TRBV7-2	TRBJ1-5	-	few	CASSLQGGQPNQPQHF
TRBV6-1	TRBJ2-1	-	-	CASSEKAVLRNEQFF
TRBV7-2	TRBJ2-5	TRBD1	-	CASSLGRQGWTQYF
TRBV19	TRBJ2-3	-	few	CASGGNQGDTQYF
TRBV25-1	TRBJ1-1	TRBD1	-	CASDRGRNTEAFF
TRBV18	TRBJ1-2	TRBD1	-	CASSPSGGNRANYGYTF
TRBV30	TRBJ2-3	-	-	CAWEEAGDTQYF
TRBV11-1	TRBJ1-6	-	-	CASSLNGLNSPLHF
TRBV28	TRBJ1-1	TRBD1	-	CASSLGRQGLGLTFF
TRBV6-1	TRBJ1-5	TRBD1	-	CASSLTGGSQPQHF
TRBV15	TRBJ1-6	-	-	CATSRDALANSPLHF
TRBV5-1	TRBJ1-1	TRBD1	-	CASSFQGANTEAFF
TRBV19	TRBJ1-2	-	-	CASASSPAGIKYGYTF
TRBV27	TRBJ1-1	TRBD1	-	CASSDRENTEAFF
TRBV4-2	TRBJ1-6	-	-	CASSQGGGGGHNSPLHF
TRBV6-5	TRBJ1-1	TRBD1	-	CASSYSRQGEKAFF
TRBV11-2	TRBJ2-1	-	-	CASSLASEQFF
TRBV7-2	TRBJ2-5	TRBD2	few	CASIRLAGFGQETQYF
TRBV4-2	TRBJ2-7	TRBD2	-	CASSQMPLAGVFEQYF
TRBV5-6	TRBJ2-1	TRBD1	-	CASSLDRVKRFF
TRBV7-3	TRBJ2-3	-	-	CASSSSSTDTQYF
TRBV6-5	TRBJ2-5	-	-	CASTSPVQETQYF
TRBV19	TRBJ1-1	-	-	CASSPPEGEAFF
TRBV4-3	TRBJ2-3	TRBD2	-	CASSQGLAERTDTQYF
TRBV4-1	TRBJ2-2	TRBD1	-	CASRVTRDRGTTGELFF
TRBV28	TRBJ1-2	-	-	CASRWRANYGYTF
TRBV11-2	TRBJ2-1	-	-	CASSPRVLNYNEQFF
TRBV30	TRBJ1-2	TRBD1	-	CAWSVAGGFGGYTF
TRBV7-8	TRBJ1-6	-	few	CASSLEAVYNSPLHF
TRBV7-2	TRBJ2-1	TRBD1	-	CASSQDRGLYNEQFF
TRBV6-1	TRBJ1-5	-	-	CASSGANQPQHF
TRBV5-1	TRBJ1-2	-	-	CASSPTYSAATRWDYGYTF